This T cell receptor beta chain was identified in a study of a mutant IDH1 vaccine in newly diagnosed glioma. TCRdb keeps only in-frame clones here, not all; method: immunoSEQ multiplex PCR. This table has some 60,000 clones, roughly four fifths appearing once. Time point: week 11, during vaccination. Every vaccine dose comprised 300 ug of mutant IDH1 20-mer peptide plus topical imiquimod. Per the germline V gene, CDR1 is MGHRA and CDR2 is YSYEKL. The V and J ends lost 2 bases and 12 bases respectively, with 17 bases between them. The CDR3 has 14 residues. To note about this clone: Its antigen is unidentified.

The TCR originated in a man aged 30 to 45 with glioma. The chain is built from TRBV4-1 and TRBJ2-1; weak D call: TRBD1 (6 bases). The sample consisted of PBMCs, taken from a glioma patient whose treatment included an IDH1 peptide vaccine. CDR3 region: CASSQSPGTLGQFF. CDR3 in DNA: TGCGCCAGCAGCCAAAGTCCCGGGACACTTGGGCAGTTCTTC.